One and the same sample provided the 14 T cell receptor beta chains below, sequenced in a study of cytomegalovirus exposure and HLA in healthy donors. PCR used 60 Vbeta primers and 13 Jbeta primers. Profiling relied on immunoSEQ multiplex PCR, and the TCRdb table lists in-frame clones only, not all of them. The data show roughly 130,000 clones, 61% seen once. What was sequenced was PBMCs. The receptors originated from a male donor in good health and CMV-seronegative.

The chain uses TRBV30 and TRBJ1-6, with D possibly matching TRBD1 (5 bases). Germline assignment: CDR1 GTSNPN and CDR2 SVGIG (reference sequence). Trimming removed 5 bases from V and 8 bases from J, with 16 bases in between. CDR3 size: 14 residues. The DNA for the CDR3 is TGTGCCTGGGGTCAGCAGGGTACGGATTCACCCCTCCACTTT. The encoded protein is CAWGQQGTDSPLHF.

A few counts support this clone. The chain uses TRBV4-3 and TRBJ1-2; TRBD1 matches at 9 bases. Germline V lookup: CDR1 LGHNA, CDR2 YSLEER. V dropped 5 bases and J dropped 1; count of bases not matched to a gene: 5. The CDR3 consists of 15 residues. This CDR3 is CASSFRTGDNYGYTF. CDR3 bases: TGCGCCAGCAGCTTCAGGACAGGGGATAACTATGGCTACACCTTC.

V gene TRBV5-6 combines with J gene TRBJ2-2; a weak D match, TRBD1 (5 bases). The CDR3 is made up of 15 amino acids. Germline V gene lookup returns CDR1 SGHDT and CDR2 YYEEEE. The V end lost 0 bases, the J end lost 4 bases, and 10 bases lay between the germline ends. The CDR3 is CASSLVEGVTGELFF. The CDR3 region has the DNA TGTGCCAGCAGCTTGGTGGAAGGGGTCACCGGGGAGCTGTTTTTT.

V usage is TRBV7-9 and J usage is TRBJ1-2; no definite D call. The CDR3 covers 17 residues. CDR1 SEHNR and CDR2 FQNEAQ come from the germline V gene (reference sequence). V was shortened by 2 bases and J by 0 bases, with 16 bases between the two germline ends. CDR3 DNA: TGTGCCAGCAGCTTAAGACTAGGACCGTCCACTAACTATGGCTACACCTTC. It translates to CASSLRLGPSTNYGYTF.

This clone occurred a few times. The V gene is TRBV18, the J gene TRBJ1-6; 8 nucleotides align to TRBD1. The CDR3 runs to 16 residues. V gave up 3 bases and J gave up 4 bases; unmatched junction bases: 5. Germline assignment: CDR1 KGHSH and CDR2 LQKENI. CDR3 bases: TGTGCCAGCTCACCTGACAGGGGTTTTTATAATTCACCCCTCCACTTT. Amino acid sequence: CASSPDRGFYNSPLHF.

CDR3 nucleotides: TGTGCCAGCAGTGAAGTCCCGAGCGGGGGGCTCTCCTACAATGAGCAGTTCTTC. Translated, it gives CASSEVPSGGLSYNEQFF. The gene calls are TRBV6-1 and TRBJ2-1; the match to TRBD2 covers 9 bases. Germline V CDR1 and CDR2: MNHNS, SASEGT. The CDR3 totals 18 residues. V lost 1 base, J lost 0 bases, and 7 bases stayed unmatched.

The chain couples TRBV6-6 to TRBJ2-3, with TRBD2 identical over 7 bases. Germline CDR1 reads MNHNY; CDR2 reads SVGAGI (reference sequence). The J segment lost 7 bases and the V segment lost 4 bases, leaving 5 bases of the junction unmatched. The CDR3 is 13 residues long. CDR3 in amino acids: CASSWTRDYTQYF. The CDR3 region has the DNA TGTGCCAGCAGTTGGACTAGGGATTATACGCAGTATTTT.

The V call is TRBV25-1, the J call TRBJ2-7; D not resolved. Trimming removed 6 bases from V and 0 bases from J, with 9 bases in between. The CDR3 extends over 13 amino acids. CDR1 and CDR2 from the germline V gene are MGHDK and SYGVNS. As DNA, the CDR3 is TGTGCCAGCAGCGGAAGGAGCTCCTACGAGCAGTACTTC. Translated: CASSGRSSYEQYF.

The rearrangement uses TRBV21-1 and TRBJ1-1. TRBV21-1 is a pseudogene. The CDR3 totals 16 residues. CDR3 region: CASSKGPLWGDTEAFF. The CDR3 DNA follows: TGTGCCAGCAGCAAAGGCCCTTTGTGGGGGGACACTGAAGCTTTCTTT.

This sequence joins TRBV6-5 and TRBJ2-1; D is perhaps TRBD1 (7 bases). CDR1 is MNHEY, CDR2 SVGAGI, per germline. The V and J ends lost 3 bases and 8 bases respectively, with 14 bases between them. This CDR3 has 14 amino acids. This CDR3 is CASSYGARGDEQFF. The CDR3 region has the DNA TGTGCCAGCAGTTATGGGGCCAGGGGGGATGAGCAGTTCTTC.

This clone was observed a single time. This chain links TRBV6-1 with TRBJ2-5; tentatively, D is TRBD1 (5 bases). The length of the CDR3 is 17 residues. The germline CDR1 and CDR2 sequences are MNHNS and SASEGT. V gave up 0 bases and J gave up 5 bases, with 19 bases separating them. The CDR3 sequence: CASSEALRRGGSETQYF. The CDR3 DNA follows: TGTGCCAGCAGTGAAGCGCTTCGAAGGGGTGGGTCGGAGACCCAGTACTTC.

Written as DNA, the CDR3 is TGTGCCTGGAGTGTAGAGGGTTACTACGAGCAGTACTTC. Protein: CAWSVEGYYEQYF. This sequence joins TRBV30 and TRBJ2-7; D may be TRBD2 (5 bases). Germline CDR1 and CDR2: GTSNPN and SVGIG (reference sequence). The V end was cut by 0 bases, the J end by 3 bases, with 9 bases between. There are 13 residues in the CDR3. The full variable domain, in which reference TRBV30 and TRBJ2-7 provide the parts outside the CDR3, is SQTIHQWPATLVQPVGSPLSLECTVEGTSNPNLYWYRQAAGRGLQLLFYSVGIGQISSEVPQNLSASRPQDRQFILSSKKLLLSDSGFYLCAWSVEGYYEQYFGPGTRLTVT.

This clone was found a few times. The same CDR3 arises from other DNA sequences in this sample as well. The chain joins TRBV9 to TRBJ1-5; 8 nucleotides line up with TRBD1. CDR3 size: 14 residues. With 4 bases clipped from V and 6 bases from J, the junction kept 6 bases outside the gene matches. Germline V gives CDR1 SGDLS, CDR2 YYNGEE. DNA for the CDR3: TGTGCCAGCAGCCCCGGGACAGGCGGTCAGCCCCAGCATTTT. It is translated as CASSPGTGGQPQHF.

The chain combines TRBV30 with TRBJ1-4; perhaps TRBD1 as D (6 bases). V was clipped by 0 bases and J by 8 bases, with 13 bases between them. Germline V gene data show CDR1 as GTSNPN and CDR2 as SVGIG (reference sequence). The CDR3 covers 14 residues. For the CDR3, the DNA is TGTGCCTGGAGTGTAGAGAGGGGGGGCGAAAAACTGTTTTTT. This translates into CAWSVERGGEKLFF.